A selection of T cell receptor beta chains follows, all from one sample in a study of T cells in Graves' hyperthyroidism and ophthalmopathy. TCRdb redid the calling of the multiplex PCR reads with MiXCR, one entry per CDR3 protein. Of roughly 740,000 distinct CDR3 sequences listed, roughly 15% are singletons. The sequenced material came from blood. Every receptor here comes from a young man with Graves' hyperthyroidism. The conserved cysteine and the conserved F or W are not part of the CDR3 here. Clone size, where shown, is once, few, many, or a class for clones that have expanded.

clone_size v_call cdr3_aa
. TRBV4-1 ASSQDHGQGEQY
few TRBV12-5 ASGLRLAGEFNSYEQY
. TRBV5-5 ASSFRFGTIYNEQF
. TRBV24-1 ATSDLQGGEETQY
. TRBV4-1 ASSQRDTVSYEQY
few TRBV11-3 ASSSSKSYGQY
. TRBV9 TSSPTGGDQPQH
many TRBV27 ASSPRGQDPYEQY
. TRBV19 ASSPPLDDTQY
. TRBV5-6 ASSLVGTEETQY
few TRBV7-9 ASSSGQGAGELF
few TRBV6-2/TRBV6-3 ASSTGTSGNNEQF
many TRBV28 ASSLNQETQY
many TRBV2 ASTVQLAGGPGETQY
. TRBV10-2 ASSDFGVGYGYT
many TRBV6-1 ASSGNSQETQY
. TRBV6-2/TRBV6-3 ASRRKAGVTDTQY
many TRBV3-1 ASSQEAGGLADTQY
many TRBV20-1 SASPLKRVDFRGGQY
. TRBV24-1 ATSGTDWELF
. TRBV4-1 ASSQESSGTYEQY
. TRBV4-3 ASSYRDRADKNIQY
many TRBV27 ASSRTANEQF
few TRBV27 ASSWSSYSEQL
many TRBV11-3 ASSPLGPKF
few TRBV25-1 ASSPIGSMNTEAF
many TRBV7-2 ASSFDRLTDTQY
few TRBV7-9 ASSSSWTVWGWT
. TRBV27 ASSPGLSRGELS
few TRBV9 ASSPTGTGDYGYT
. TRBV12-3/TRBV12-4 ASSPGLAGTIEQY
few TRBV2 ASTGGTTSTDTQY
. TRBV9 ASSAGTPKETDTQY
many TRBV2 ASSDPAGGGNEQF
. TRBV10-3 AISESPERAGGPMGNEQF
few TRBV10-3 AISESRTVSGNTIY
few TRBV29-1 SVEDRKSEGIMAGELF